The T cell receptor beta chain described here comes from a study of cytomegalovirus exposure and HLA in healthy donors. Study background: Within the Caucasian-associated ancestry cluster were more than 75% of the 300 to 450 genotyped donors. Findings and limits, study-wide: As immune exposure information, only CMV serostatus was available. When analyzed later, a missense DCLRE1C variant was found to be linked to TCR beta V- and J-gene trimming.

60 Vbeta and 13 Jbeta primers were used in PCR. Assay used: immunoSEQ multiplex PCR; TCRdb lists only in-frame clones, some missing. The repertoire holds fewer than 200,000 clones, with about four fifths as singletons. Healthy bone marrow donors made up the donor group. Points on this clone: Its antigen is as yet unknown.

Trimming left V 1 base short and J 7 bases short, with 23 bases between. The CDR3 loop spans 18 amino acids. Germline V gene lookup returns CDR1 LGHNA and CDR2 YSLEER. The genes are TRBV4-3 and TRBJ2-1; possibly TRBD2 for D (6 bases). The TCR comes from a woman between 45 and 65 years old in good health and CMV-seronegative. The sequenced sample was PBMCs. The CDR3 DNA is TGCGCCAGCAGCCAAGGGCCCGGAGGGGTCTCAGGTCGGAATGAGCAGTTCTTC. Translating gives CASSQGPGGVSGRNEQFF.